Listed below are T cell receptor beta chains from one sample, sequenced in a study of T cell repertoires in cytomegalovirus infection. TCRdb processed the reads anew with MiXCR; each CDR3 protein has one entry. Of approximately 990,000 distinct CDR3 sequences listed, approximately 30% are singletons. No antigen is known for these receptors. The sample consisted of cultured CD8+ T cells from PBMCs, taken from culture after CMV antigen stimulation. These TCRs come from a human donor in good health (CMV status not recorded). Some clones in this sample may be carry-over from other donors' samples. CDR3s include the opening cysteine and the closing phenylalanine or tryptophan. A D gene is named only where the DNA matches it firmly. Part of the rows lack a size; the others show once, few, many or a class for expanded clones.

17	.	TRBJ2-3	TRBV11-2	many	TGTGCCAGCAGCTTAGGATTCCAGGGGACCTTCACAGATACGCAGTATTTT	CASSLGFQGTFTDTQYF
14	.	TRBJ2-3	TRBV6-6	.	TGTGCCAGCAGTTCCCGACAGGTCACAGATACGCAGTATTTT	CASSSRQVTDTQYF
16	.	TRBJ2-6	TRBV11-3	few	TGTGCCAGCAGCGGGTGGGGTAGCTCTGGGGCCAACGTCCTGACTTTC	CASSGWGSSGANVLTF
13	.	TRBJ1-2	TRBV10-3	.	TGTGCCACCAAACCGCCAGGGCGCTATGGCTACACCTTC	CATKPPGRYGYTF
16	TRBD1	TRBJ1-5	TRBV20-1	.	TGCAGTGCTAGAGATCGACAGGGTTATAGCAATCAGCCCCAGCATTTT	CSARDRQGYSNQPQHF
15	.	TRBJ2-1	TRBV20-1	.	TGCAGTGCTAGAGATCTATCGAGCTCCTACAATGAGCAGTTCTTC	CSARDLSSSYNEQFF
15	.	TRBJ1-2	TRBV7-9	few	TGTGCCAGCAGCCTAATAAGGACAGCTAACTATGGCTACACCTTC	CASSLIRTANYGYTF
15	.	TRBJ1-2	TRBV7-9	few	TGTGCCAGCAGCCTCGTCGCACAGGGATACTATGGCTACACCTTC	CASSLVAQGYYGYTF
15	.	TRBJ1-1	TRBV28	few	TGTGCCAGCAGTTTTTCAGGGATAGTGAACACTGAAGCTTTCTTT	CASSFSGIVNTEAFF
15	TRBD1	TRBJ2-1	TRBV6-6	.	TGTGCCAGCCGTCCCGGGACAGGGATTTACAATGAGCAGTTCTTC	CASRPGTGIYNEQFF
14	.	TRBJ2-3	TRBV7-9	few	TGTGCCAGCAGCTTAAGGCAGGACACAGATACGCAGTATTTT	CASSLRQDTDTQYF
19	TRBD2	TRBJ2-3	TRBV7-2	many	TGTGCCAGCAGCCCTAGACTAGCGGGGGGCCTGTCGCGCACAGATACGCAGTATTTT	CASSPRLAGGLSRTDTQYF
15	.	TRBJ2-3	TRBV6-1	.	TGTGCCAGCAATCCGGGAACAGGGAGCACAGATACGCAGTATTTT	CASNPGTGSTDTQYF
15	TRBD1	TRBJ2-7	TRBV19	.	TGTGCCAGTAGTATAGGGACAGGGGACTCCTACGAGCAGTACTTC	CASSIGTGDSYEQYF
14	.	TRBJ2-7	TRBV7-8	few	TGTGCCAGCAGCTTAGGCGGGGTGTCCTACGAGCAGTACTTC	CASSLGGVSYEQYF
15	.	TRBJ1-4	TRBV7-9	few	TGTGCCAGCAGCTTTGGGGGTCACCCTAATGAAAAACTGTTTTTT	CASSFGGHPNEKLFF
14	TRBD1	TRBJ2-1	TRBV5-1	few	TGCGCCAGCAGCGGGGACAGGGAACGCAATGAGCAGTTCTTC	CASSGDRERNEQFF
14	.	TRBJ1-4	TRBV7-2	.	TGTGCCAGCAGCCTTCCGGACGGGAATGAAAAACTGTTTTTT	CASSLPDGNEKLFF
15	.	TRBJ1-5	TRBV6-6	.	TGTGCCAGCAGTTATCCCCAGGATCAGAGTCTGCCCCAGCATTTT	CASSYPQDQSLPQHF
15	TRBD1	TRBJ2-2	TRBV5-1	.	TGCGCCAGCAGCGAGGACAGGGGGATAACCGGGGAGCTGTTTTTT	CASSEDRGITGELFF
12	.	TRBJ1-2	TRBV6-5	many	TGTGCCAGCAGTGGGACGGGAGATGGCTACACCTTC	CASSGTGDGYTF
14	.	TRBJ2-5	TRBV6-2/TRBV6-3	few	TGTGCCAGCAGTTACTGGGCTGAGCAAGAGACCCAGTACTTC	CASSYWAEQETQYF
16	TRBD1	TRBJ1-6	TRBV2	.	TGTGCCAGCAGTGAACCAAGGGACAGGGCCAATTCACCCCTCCACTTT	CASSEPRDRANSPLHF
14	.	TRBJ2-1	TRBV14	.	TGTGCCACCAATGAGGGGGGGCCCTACAATGAGCAGTTCTTC	CATNEGGPYNEQFF
16	.	TRBJ1-6	TRBV27	few	TGTGCCAGCAGTTGGGGCCCTAGCTCCTATAATTCACCCCTCCACTTT	CASSWGPSSYNSPLHF
15	.	TRBJ2-5	TRBV7-9	.	TGTGCCAGCAGCCCCGTTGACGGGGACCAAGAGACCCAGTACTTC	CASSPVDGDQETQYF
16	.	TRBJ1-2	TRBV15	.	TGTGCCACCAGCAGAGCCCAGGACGGAGATAACTATGGCTACACCTTC	CATSRAQDGDNYGYTF
17	.	TRBJ1-4	TRBV5-8	few	TGTGCCAGCAGCTTGGAGGTGTACGGGGCAACTAATGAAAAACTGTTTTTT	CASSLEVYGATNEKLFF
15	TRBD1	TRBJ2-7	TRBV19	.	TGTGCCAGTAGTACAAAAGCCGTTACAGGGGTTGAGCAGTACTTC	CASSTKAVTGVEQYF
17	.	TRBJ1-2	TRBV7-2	few	TGTGCCAGCAGCCCTCGGGACACAACAGCCTACAACTATGGCTACACCTTC	CASSPRDTTAYNYGYTF
14	.	TRBJ1-5	TRBV27	few	TGTGCCAGCGCTTGGTCTGGGGAAAACCAGCCCCAGCATTTT	CASAWSGENQPQHF
14	.	TRBJ1-1	TRBV7-8	many	TGTGCCAGCAGAAGGAGGGAGACGAACACTGAAGCTTTCTTT	CASRRRETNTEAFF
16	TRBD2	TRBJ2-3	TRBV9	once	TGTGCCAGCAGCTCTCTAGCGGGGGTCCTCTCAGATACGCAGTATTTT	CASSSLAGVLSDTQYF